One sample yielded the 25 T cell receptor beta chains listed below, sequenced in a study of shared clonotypes between healthy human individuals. Here immunoSEQ multiplex PCR was the method, and the copy in TCRdb shows in-frame clones only, minus some. Among 1,400,000 or so clones listed, approximately 98.5% were seen once. Sequenced sample: naive CD4+ T cells sorted from blood. Subset described: CD45RA+ positively selected. The receptors were gathered from a man aged 30 to 45 in good health.

The CDR3 loop is CASSHQAGTGYGYTF. CDR3 DNA: TGTGCCAGCAGTCACCAAGCAGGGACAGGCTATGGCTACACCTTC. The genes are TRBV6-1 and TRBJ1-2, with 8 positions matching TRBD1. J lost 4 bases, V lost 5 bases, and 9 bases had no gene match. The CDR3 loop spans 15 amino acids. CDR1 is MNHNS, CDR2 SASEGT, per germline.

The chain links TRBV18 to TRBJ2-5; D gene ambiguous. Trimming cost V 2 bases and J 2 bases, with 12 bases left between them. The germline CDR1 and CDR2 sequences are KGHSH and LQKENI. The CDR3 is made up of 15 amino acids. Here the CDR3 DNA reads TGTGCCAGCTCACCAATCTACGGAAGTCAAGAGACCCAGTACTTC. Translated: CASSPIYGSQETQYF.

This chain joins TRBV29-1 and TRBJ2-7, with D tentatively TRBD1 (6 bases). The CDR3 covers 16 residues. Germline assignment: CDR1 SQVTM and CDR2 ANQGSEA. The V and J ends lost 7 bases and 3 bases respectively, with 25 bases between them. The CDR3 spells CSALSGHQGLNYEQYF. The CDR3 coding sequence is TGCAGCGCCCTTAGTGGGCACCAGGGGTTAAACTACGAGCAGTACTTC.

V usage is TRBV5-1 and J usage is TRBJ2-3; possible D gene TRBD2, 5 bases. The CDR3 length is 14 residues. The germline CDR1 and CDR2 sequences are SGHRS and YFSETQ. V was pared by 4 bases and J by 1 base, with 10 bases between. The CDR3 reads CASSPWRGTDTQYF. For the CDR3, the DNA is TGCGCCAGCAGCCCATGGCGGGGCACAGATACGCAGTATTTT.

The rearrangement uses TRBV4-1 and TRBJ1-2; D is unresolved. Per the germline V gene, CDR1 is MGHRA and CDR2 is YSYEKL. Trimming cost V 1 base and J 4 bases, with 10 bases left between them. The CDR3 consists of 14 residues. CDR3 in amino acids: CASSQGVPAYGYTF. The CDR3, as DNA: TGCGCCAGCAGCCAAGGGGTTCCAGCCTATGGCTACACCTTC.

The chain joins TRBV25-1 to TRBJ2-1, with D uncertain. Per the germline V gene, CDR1 is MGHDK and CDR2 is SYGVNS. CDR3 length equals 16 residues. With 4 bases removed from V and 0 bases from J, the gap between germline ends came to 13 bases. In DNA, the CDR3 is TGTGCCAGCAGTGCCCTCGGCGAAAGCTCCTACAATGAGCAGTTCTTC. The encoded protein is CASSALGESSYNEQFF. Complete variable domain (other parts from reference TRBV25-1 and TRBJ2-1): EADIYQTPRYLVIGTGKKITLECSQTMGHDKMYWYQQDPGMELHLIHYSYGVNSTEKGDLSSESTVSRIRTEHFPLTLESARPSHTSQYLCASSALGESSYNEQFFGPGTRLTVL.

The genes are TRBV27 and TRBJ2-2, with D unresolved. V was cut by 5 bases and J by 5 bases, with 12 bases left in between. CDR1 and CDR2 from the germline V gene are MNHEY and SMNVEV (reference sequence). The length of the CDR3 is 14 residues. Written as DNA, the CDR3 is TGTGCCAGCAGTGAATTCCGGAGTACCGGGGAGCTGTTTTTT. Translating gives CASSEFRSTGELFF.

CDR3 residues: CASSYSTGDYEQYF. The CDR3 nucleotides are TGTGCCAGCAGTTACTCGACCGGAGATTACGAGCAGTACTTC. J is TRBJ2-7 and V is TRBV6-5, with D unresolved. Germline V CDR1 and CDR2: MNHEY, SVGAGI. Trimming stripped 0 bases from V and 4 bases from J, with 10 bases between. The CDR3 consists of 14 residues.

CDR3 region: CASSYRPGRANNEQFF. The CDR3 DNA is TGTGCCAGCAGCTACCGCCCAGGACGAGCAAACAATGAGCAGTTCTTC. V usage is TRBV7-2 and J usage is TRBJ2-1; D is uncertain. The CDR3 is made up of 16 amino acids. V was clipped by 4 bases and J by 5 bases, with 18 bases between them. CDR1 is SGHTA and CDR2 is FQGNSA in the germline V gene.

The chain carries TRBV5-4 and TRBJ2-1, with D maybe TRBD1 (6 bases). The ends were cut back, 0 bases at V and 14 bases at J, with 12 bases in the middle. Germline assignment: CDR1 SGHNT and CDR2 YYREEE (reference sequence). The CDR3 runs 12 residues. CDR3 in DNA: TGTGCCAGCAGCTTGGTGACAGGAGTGGAGTTCTTC. It translates to CASSLVTGVEFF.

This chain links TRBV18 with TRBJ1-4; D perhaps matches TRBD1 (6 bases). CDR1 is KGHSH, CDR2 LQKENI, per germline. V was pared by 4 bases and J by 6 bases, with 12 bases between. This CDR3 is built from 14 residues. CDR3 residues: CASSLAGADEKLFF. The CDR3 DNA sequence: TGTGCCAGCTCACTCGCAGGGGCAGATGAAAAACTGTTTTTT.

J is TRBJ2-5 and V is TRBV5-5; TRBD2 agrees at 7 bases. CDR1 and CDR2 from the germline V gene are SGHKS and YYEKEE (reference sequence). The CDR3 extends over 17 amino acids. J was trimmed by 6 bases and V by 1 base; bases with no gene match: 15. CDR3 loop: CASSLIGAGVDGKTQYF. DNA of the CDR3: TGTGCCAGCAGCTTGATAGGGGCGGGAGTGGATGGAAAGACCCAGTACTTC.

The V and J genes are TRBV19 and TRBJ2-7, with 8 bases fitting TRBD1. The CDR3 length is 15 residues. Trimming cost V 4 bases and J 6 bases; bases outside gene matches: 11. Looked up from germline, CDR1 is LNHDA and CDR2 is SQIVND (reference sequence). The CDR3 DNA reads TGTGCCAGTAGTACCCCCGGGCCAGGGGGCCGCGAGCAGTACTTC. Amino acids: CASSTPGPGGREQYF.

The chain is built from TRBV25-1 and TRBJ1-1; possible D gene TRBD1, 5 bases. CDR3 length equals 14 residues. CDR1 and CDR2 (germline): MGHDK, SYGVNS. V was trimmed by 7 bases and J by 6 bases, leaving 18 bases between them. CDR3 in DNA: TGTGCCAGCAAAGGAGTCGGGGACCAGGCTGAAGCTTTCTTT. Protein: CASKGVGDQAEAFF.

The V gene is TRBV19, the J gene TRBJ2-3, with D perhaps matching TRBD2 (6 bases). Trimming shortened V by 2 bases and J by 2 bases, and 23 bases separated the two germline ends. The germline V gene encodes CDR1 LNHDA and CDR2 SQIVND (reference sequence). The CDR3 has 19 amino acids. In nucleotides, the CDR3 is TGTGCCAGTAGTATAAGACTCGCGGGCGGGATACGGACCACAGATACGCAGTATTTT. Protein product: CASSIRLAGGIRTTDTQYF.

The chain has TRBV14 and TRBJ2-3; no clear D gene. Germline V gives CDR1 SGHDN, CDR2 FVKESK. The CDR3 totals 16 residues. V gave up 1 base and J gave up 6 bases, with 17 bases separating them. CDR3 sequence reads: CASSQVGPPRRDTQYF. The DNA of the CDR3 is TGTGCCAGCAGCCAAGTGGGTCCCCCCCGTCGTGATACGCAGTATTTT.

V and J are TRBV30 and TRBJ1-2; the match to TRBD1 covers 10 bases. The CDR3 extends over 16 amino acids. CDR1 and CDR2 (germline): GTSNPN, SVGIG (reference sequence). Germline trimming cut 1 base from V and 4 bases from J; bases unmatched to any gene: 9. For the CDR3, the DNA is TGTGCCTGGAGTGACCGGGACAGGGGTCGGGGCTATGGCTACACCTTC. This codes for CAWSDRDRGRGYGYTF.

The sample holds one count of this clone. The chain couples TRBV7-9 to TRBJ1-2; 7 bases fit TRBD1. The junction had 16 bases not matched to a gene; V was cut back by 2 bases and J by 4 bases. The germline V gene has CDR1 SEHNR and CDR2 FQNEAQ (reference sequence). The CDR3 is 18 residues long. The CDR3 loop is CASSLPTRQGPFSYGYTF. CDR3 DNA: TGTGCCAGCAGCTTACCAACACGACAGGGCCCTTTTAGCTATGGCTACACCTTC. Full variable domain (missing parts from reference TRBV7-9 and TRBJ1-2): DTGVSQNPRHKITKRGQNVTFRCDPISEHNRLYWYRQTLGQGPEFLTYFQNEAQLEKSRLLSDRFSAERPKGSFSTLEIQRTEQGDSAMYLCASSLPTRQGPFSYGYTFGSGTRLTVV.

The genes are TRBV4-2 and TRBJ1-1; 7 bases match TRBD1. V shed 3 bases, J shed 5 bases, and the junction held 6 bases outside the gene matches. The CDR3 spans 14 residues. Germline assignment: CDR1 LGHNA and CDR2 YNFKEQ. The CDR3 DNA reads as TGTGCCAGCAGCCATGGACAGGAAAGGACTGAAGCTTTCTTT. Translating gives CASSHGQERTEAFF.

The chain carries TRBV19 and TRBJ2-2; a possible D gene is TRBD1 (6 bases). The CDR3 has 14 residues. With 5 bases removed from V and 4 bases from J, the gap between germline ends came to 11 bases. Germline values: CDR1 LNHDA, CDR2 SQIVND (reference sequence). This CDR3 reads CASSRQGLTGELFF. The DNA for the CDR3 is TGTGCCAGTAGTCGGCAGGGGCTCACCGGGGAGCTGTTTTTT.

The V gene is TRBV10-3, the J gene TRBJ2-7; no clear D. Germline CDR1 and CDR2: ENHRY and SYGVKD. The CDR3 is 17 amino acids. With 0 bases removed from V and 5 bases from J, the gap between germline ends came to 20 bases. The CDR3 loop is CAISESMPGSELDEQYF. DNA for the CDR3: TGTGCCATCAGTGAGTCGATGCCAGGCTCGGAGCTCGACGAGCAGTACTTC.

The chain joins TRBV9 to TRBJ2-3, with TRBD2 matching over 10 bases. Germline CDR1 and CDR2: SGDLS and YYNGEE. The trim removed 6 bases at V and 4 bases at J, leaving 5 bases unmatched. The CDR3 extends over 14 amino acids. The CDR3 here is CASTVAGGPDTQYF. CDR3 sequence (DNA): TGTGCCAGCACGGTAGCGGGAGGCCCAGATACGCAGTATTTT.

J is TRBJ2-5 and V is TRBV7-2; 11 nucleotides align to TRBD2. V lost 5 bases to trimming and J lost 2 bases; unmatched junction nucleotides: 13. The CDR3 loop spans 18 amino acids. Germline V gives CDR1 SGHTA, CDR2 FQGNSA. CDR3 sequence (DNA): TGTGCCAGCAGCCCACGACGGGGGACTAGCGGAACTCAAGAGACCCAGTACTTC. It translates to CASSPRRGTSGTQETQYF.

CDR3 coding DNA: TGTGCCAGCAGCTTAGATTTTGTCAACGTCGAGACCCAGTACTTC. Translating it yields CASSLDFVNVETQYF. The chain joins TRBV7-9 to TRBJ2-5; D unclear. Germline CDR1 is SEHNR and CDR2 is FQNEAQ (reference sequence). Deletions cut 1 base from V and 5 bases from J, with 14 bases between. There are 15 residues in the CDR3. Complete variable domain (other parts from reference TRBV7-9 and TRBJ2-5): DTGVSQNPRHKITKRGQNVTFRCDPISEHNRLYWYRQTLGQGPEFLTYFQNEAQLEKSRLLSDRFSAERPKGSFSTLEIQRTEQGDSAMYLCASSLDFVNVETQYFGPGTRLLVL.

This clone came up once. The chain is built from TRBV10-3 and TRBJ1-2, with 8 bases matching TRBD1. Looked up from germline, CDR1 is ENHRY and CDR2 is SYGVKD. The V gene end was trimmed by 4 bases and the J gene end by 0 bases; junction bases not matched to a gene: 1. The CDR3 extends over 14 amino acids. CDR3 loop: CAISATGANYGYTF. In nucleotides, the CDR3 is TGTGCCATCAGTGCGACAGGGGCTAACTATGGCTACACCTTC.